This T cell receptor (beta chain) is drawn from a study of T cell responses to AZD1222 COVID-19 vaccine. TCRdb keeps only in-frame clones here, not all; method: immunoSEQ multiplex PCR. The top ten hold 22% of the sample, which has about 110,000 clones, around nine tenths seen once. The CDR3 consists of 14 residues. After removal of 10 bases from V and 4 bases from J, the junction contained 9 bases not matched to a gene. Germline V gives CDR1 SGHVS, CDR2 FQNEAQ. Sequences were derived from peripheral blood, sampled on day 0 of AZD1222 vaccination. The source of this sequence is an adult in good health. The chain joins TRBV7-8 to TRBJ2-1; 8 bases agree with TRBD2. CDR3 coding DNA: TGTGCCATTTCGGGAGGGCTTGGGTACAATGAGCAGTTCTTC. Translated: CAISGGLGYNEQFF.